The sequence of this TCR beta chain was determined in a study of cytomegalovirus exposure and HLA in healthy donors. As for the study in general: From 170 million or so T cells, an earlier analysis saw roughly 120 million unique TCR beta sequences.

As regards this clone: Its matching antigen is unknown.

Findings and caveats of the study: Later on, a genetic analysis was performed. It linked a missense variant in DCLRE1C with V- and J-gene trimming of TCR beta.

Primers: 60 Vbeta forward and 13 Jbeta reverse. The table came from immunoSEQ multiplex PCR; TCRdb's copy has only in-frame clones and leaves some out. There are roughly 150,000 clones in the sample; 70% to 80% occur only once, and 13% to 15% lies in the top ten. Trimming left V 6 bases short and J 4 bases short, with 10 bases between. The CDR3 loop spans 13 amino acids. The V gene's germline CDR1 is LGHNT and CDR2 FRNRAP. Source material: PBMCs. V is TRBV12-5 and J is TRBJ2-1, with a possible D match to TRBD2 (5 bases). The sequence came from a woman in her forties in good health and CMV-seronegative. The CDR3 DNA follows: TGTGCTAGTGGACGGACTTCTTACAATGAGCAGTTCTTC. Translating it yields CASGRTSYNEQFF.